This is a list of T cell receptor beta chains from one sample in a study of breast tumors, draining lymph nodes, adjacent tissues. Using its own MiXCR run on the multiplex PCR reads, TCRdb lists one record per CDR3 protein. In the table there are some 250,000 distinct CDR3 sequences, less than 35% of which are singletons. The sample taken for sequencing was axillary lymph node tissue. Receptor source: a female donor with breast cancer. Some clones in this sample may be carry-over from other donors' samples. CDR3s include the opening cysteine and the closing phenylalanine or tryptophan. A D gene is named only where the DNA matches it firmly. Clone size, where shown, is once, few, many, or a class for clones that have expanded.

clone_size j_call v_call d_call cdr3_aa cdr3_nt
NA TRBJ2-6 TRBV24-1 NA CATSGRAGANVLTF TGTGCCACCAGTGGCAGGGCCGGGGCCAACGTCCTGACTTTC
many TRBJ2-7 TRBV10-3 TRBD1 CAISGGTGANHEQYF TGTGCCATCAGTGGCGGGACAGGGGCCAATCACGAGCAGTACTTC
many TRBJ2-3 TRBV20-1 TRBD2 CSARGNSGRIGVADTQYF TGCAGTGCTAGAGGCAATAGCGGGAGGATTGGGGTGGCAGATACGCAGTATTTT
NA TRBJ1-4 TRBV20-1 NA CSARVLPAQGPSGGELLF TGCAGTGCTAGAGTCCTCCCGGCACAGGGACCCTCGGGTGGGGAACTGCTTTTT
NA TRBJ1-5 TRBV28 NA CASSEGGNGNQPQHF TGTGCCAGCAGTGAGGGCGGGAATGGCAATCAGCCCCAGCATTTT
NA TRBJ1-6 TRBV2 NA CASSSLSGLRTGNNSPLHF TGTGCCAGCAGTTCCCTTTCGGGACTCCGCACAGGGAATAATTCACCCCTCCACTTT
NA TRBJ1-2 TRBV5-1 NA CASSLATSRFQGKGNYGYTF TGCGCCAGCAGCTTGGCCACCAGTCGATTTCAGGGAAAGGGTAACTATGGCTACACCTTC
many TRBJ2-1 TRBV12-5 NA CASGLVYEQFF TGTGCTAGTGGTTTGGTGTATGAGCAGTTCTTC
NA TRBJ1-2 TRBV7-9 NA CASSLAVTPDDTF TGTGCCAGCAGCTTAGCTGTGACCCCAGATGACACCTTC
NA TRBJ2-3 TRBV28 NA CASSTPGAGSTDTQYF TGTGCCAGCAGTACCCCGGGAGCGGGTAGCACAGATACGCAGTATTTT
NA TRBJ1-6 TRBV7-9 TRBD1 CASSAPGQGGNSPLHF TGTGCCAGCAGCGCACCGGGACAGGGAGGTAATTCACCCCTCCACTTT
NA TRBJ1-2 TRBV5-1 NA CASKPPGAGYTF TGCGCCAGCAAACCTCCGGGGGCCGGCTACACCTTC
many TRBJ2-6 TRBV5-8 TRBD2 CASSRPSGRPSGANVLTF TGTGCCAGCAGCCGTCCTAGCGGGAGGCCCAGCGGGGCCAACGTCCTGACTTTC
many TRBJ2-7 TRBV12-3/TRBV12-4 NA CASSPGASRSYEQYF TGTGCCAGCAGCCCTGGCGCTAGCCGCTCCTACGAGCAGTACTTC
once TRBJ2-3 TRBV24-1 NA CATSAWVQGVQYF TGTGCCACCAGTGCCTGGGTCCAGGGTGTGCAGTATTTT
many TRBJ1-2 TRBV20-1 TRBD1 CSAKPHRQGIKGYTF TGCAGTGCTAAACCCCACCGACAGGGGATAAAAGGCTACACCTTC
NA TRBJ1-6 TRBV6-5 NA CASSKINDAYNSPLHF TGTGCCAGCAGCAAGATCAACGACGCCTATAATTCACCCCTCCACTTT
many TRBJ2-7 TRBV13 TRBD2 CASSSRLAVDEQYF TGTGCCAGCAGCTCTCGACTAGCGGTGGACGAGCAGTACTTC
NA TRBJ1-3 TRBV28 NA CASTYSSGNTIYF TGTGCCAGCACCTACAGCTCTGGAAACACCATATATTTT
many TRBJ2-7 TRBV7-9 NA CASSFATGRNEQYF TGTGCCAGCAGCTTTGCGACGGGTCGGAACGAGCAGTACTTC
NA TRBJ2-1 TRBV7-9 NA CASSLEGVGNEQFF TGTGCCAGCAGCTTAGAGGGGGTGGGCAATGAGCAGTTCTTC
few TRBJ2-5 TRBV12-3/TRBV12-4 NA CASSFTGLETQYF TGTGCCAGCAGTTTCACAGGGCTCGAGACCCAGTACTTC
many TRBJ2-2 TRBV2 TRBD1 CARTGANTGELFF TGTGCCCGGACAGGGGCGAACACCGGGGAGCTGTTTTTT
few TRBJ2-5 TRBV11-2 TRBD2 CASSLELAGRETQYF TGTGCCAGCAGCTTAGAACTAGCGGGGAGGGAGACCCAGTACTTC